This TCR beta chain came from a study of T cells after yellow fever vaccination. Germline V gives CDR1 SGHTA, CDR2 FQGNSA. The CDR3 is made up of 14 amino acids. Trimming took 1 base from V and 8 from J, leaving 12 bases between them. From the 5' RACE reads, TCRdb called clonotypes with MiXCR, one entry per CDR3 protein. The sample lists 100,000 to 150,000 distinct CDR3 sequences, approximately 16% occurring once. Sequenced here: CD8+ T cells sorted from PBMCs, sampled 5 days after the yellow fever booster vaccination. This TCR was recovered from a man aged 18 to 30 who received the YFV17D yellow fever vaccine. The chain is built from TRBV7-2 and TRBJ2-1, with D uncertain. The CDR3 nucleotides are TGTGCCAGCAGCTTAGGATTTGGCTTGGATGAGCAGTTCTTC. This sequence encodes CASSLGFGLDEQFF.